This T cell receptor (beta chain) was sequenced for a study of identifying expanded T cells in peripheral blood (dated by TCRdb to between 2018 and 2021). Context from the whole study: Technical replicates were generated by sequencing separate aliquots of the same genomic DNA pool, and four replicates were compared pairwise.

The immunoSEQ Assay, which relies on bias-controlled multiplex PCR amplification of genomic DNA, was used to profile TCRbeta CDR3 regions. Regarding the original processing steps: The absolute abundance of each unique TCRbeta CDR3 region was quantified after sequences were collapsed and filtered. Differential abundance was assessed using a binomial (Fisher-equivalent) model and a beta-binomial model in which time-dependent variance fitted from healthy donors was added. Clones with fewer than 5 combined templates were excluded, and clones with Benjamini-Hochberg FDR below 0.01 were called differentially abundant. In the beta-binomial model, variance was expressed as a function of the total template count across the two samples, in the form v = (b*log(k)+a)^2. TCRdb re-hosts the immuneACCESS table, in-frame sequences only. Its copies lack some clones; in the studies checked, an unresolved V gene accounts for under half of them, and the cause for the rest is not known. That table is the source of V, J and clone size, and D and trimming were worked out from the DNA. The sample has more than 65,000 clones on record, 75% to 90% of them singletons. Roughly 3.1% of the sample lies in the top ten.

Overall study outcomes, separate from this receptor: The binomial model flagged about 1.1 differentially abundant clones between technical replicates but 15 to 17 over around two weeks and approximately 18 over approximately four weeks. Across all healthy-donor time intervals, the beta-binomial model significantly cut both the number of clones called differentially abundant and the false-positive rate. Variance in clone template counts between approximately two-week samples significantly increased with total template count across all healthy donors. The authors expected that biological variance in healthy repertoires might rise further over much longer intervals, such as months to years.

From the germline V gene, CDR1 is MDHEN and CDR2 is SYDVKM. The germline ends are 17 bases apart after V is trimmed by 5 bases and J by 0 bases. Measured from the cysteine to the phenylalanine, the CDR3 is 16 residues long. The only DNA kept is the CDR3, 48 bases in frame from the first base. During the collection period, no immune events, such as infections, were documented for the healthy donors. Blood repertoires from healthy donors were used as a training cohort for calibrating time-dependent variance in a beta-binomial model of differential abundance of T-cell clones. The training cohort included 10 healthy donors, of whom 3 were female and 7 were male. An age range of roughly 29 to 65 years, with an average of about 45 years, was recorded for the donors. Whole blood was collected from each healthy donor at three time points spaced around two weeks apart and obtained from a commercial supplier. Genomic DNA was extracted from unsorted whole blood for immunosequencing.

As for this clone: The antigen it recognizes is unknown. Base qualities are not at hand, and no much larger clone is one base apart. The identical CDR3 is also encoded by other nucleotide sequences in the sample.

The sequence derives from a person between 18 and 69 years old in good health. The sequence joins TRBV28 to TRBJ2-7; TRBD2 is a weak D gene call, 6 bases matching. The sequencing sample was made of blood. The bases are TGTGCCAGCAGTAAGGAGGGCGTCCCTAGCTCCTACGAGCAGTACTTC. Its translation is CASSKEGVPSSYEQYF.